The clone carrying this TCR beta chain was observed a few times. Its antigen is unidentified. This specimen comes from a study of beta chain features in type 1 diabetes. Study-wide context: Examination covered around 98,000,000 sorted cells spanning all samples.

Study-level results: Shortening that was moderate but significant affected the TCRB CDR3s of Type 1 diabetes patients in all four CD4+ subsets. The naive, central memory and Treg TCRB repertoires of patients appeared to be more similar to one another than those of healthy donors. More deletions and fewer insertions at VDJ junctions were found in patients with type 1 diabetes.

TCRB transcripts that were expressed got sequenced, as all of the isolated RNA had been reverse transcribed. Here immunoSEQ multiplex PCR was the method, and the copy in TCRdb shows in-frame clones only, minus some. The sample yields some 660,000 clones, over 12% seen once. There was one heparinised blood draw per donor, averaging roughly 0.12 L. The V gene end was trimmed by 1 base and the J gene end by 13 bases; junction bases not matched to a gene: 2. Germline V gene sequence: CDR1 SNHLY, CDR2 FYNNEI. This CDR3 spans 11 amino acids. Sequencing used naive CD4+ T cells from blood. The sequence came from a man between 18 and 29 years old with type 1 diabetes. The chain is built from TRBV2 and TRBJ2-5, with TRBD2 matching over 8 bases. CDR3 bases: TGTGCCAGCAGTGAAGGGGGGACTAGGTACTTC. This translates into CASSEGGTRYF.